This T cell receptor (beta chain) originates from a study of STAT5B mutations in CD4+ large granular lymphocyte leukemia. The assay was run at survey level. Method: immunoSEQ multiplex PCR; TCRdb's copy keeps in-frame clones and lacks some. Of about 24,000 clones listed, less than 80% were seen once; the top ten hold 0.5% to 0.65%. This CDR3 is built from 16 residues. The germline V and J ends were trimmed by 1 base and 4 bases, with 17 bases remaining between them. The germline V gene encodes CDR1 LGHNA and CDR2 YSLEER. This sequence was found in a human donor in good health. The chain employs TRBV4-3 and TRBJ2-7; D is tentatively TRBD1 or TRBD2 (7 bases each). Specimen: CD4+ T cells from blood buffy coats. The CDR3 protein is CASSQAAAGGVYEQYF. CDR3 coding DNA: TGCGCCAGCAGCCAAGCAGCGGCAGGGGGGGTATACGAGCAGTACTTC.